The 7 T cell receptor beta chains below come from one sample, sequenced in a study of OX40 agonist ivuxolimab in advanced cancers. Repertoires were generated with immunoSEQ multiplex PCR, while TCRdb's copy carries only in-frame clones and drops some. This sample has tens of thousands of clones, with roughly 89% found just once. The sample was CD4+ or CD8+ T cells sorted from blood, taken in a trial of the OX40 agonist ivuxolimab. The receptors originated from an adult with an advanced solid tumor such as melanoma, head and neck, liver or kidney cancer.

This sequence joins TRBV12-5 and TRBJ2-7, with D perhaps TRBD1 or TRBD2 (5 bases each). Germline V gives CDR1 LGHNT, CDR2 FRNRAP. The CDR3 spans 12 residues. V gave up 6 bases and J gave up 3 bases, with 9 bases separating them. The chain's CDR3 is CASGLDSYEQYF. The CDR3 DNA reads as TGTGCTAGTGGACTAGACAGCTACGAGCAGTACTTC. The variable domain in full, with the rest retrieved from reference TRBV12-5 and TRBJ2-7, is DARVTQTPRHKVTEMGQEVTMRCQPILGHNTVFWYRQTMMQGLELLAYFRNRAPLDDSGMPKDRFSAEMPDATLATLKIQPSEPRDSAVYFCASGLDSYEQYFGPGTRLTVT.

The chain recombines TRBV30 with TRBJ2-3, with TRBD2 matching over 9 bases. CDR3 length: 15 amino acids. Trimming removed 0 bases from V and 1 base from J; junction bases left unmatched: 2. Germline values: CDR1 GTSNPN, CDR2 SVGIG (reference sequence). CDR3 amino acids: CAWSVPSGGTDTQYF. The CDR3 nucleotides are TGTGCCTGGAGTGTGCCTAGCGGGGGCACAGATACGCAGTATTTT. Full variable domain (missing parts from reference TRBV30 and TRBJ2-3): SQTIHQWPATLVQPVGSPLSLECTVEGTSNPNLYWYRQAAGRGLQLLFYSVGIGQISSEVPQNLSASRPQDRQFILSSKKLLLSDSGFYLCAWSVPSGGTDTQYFGPGTRLTVL.

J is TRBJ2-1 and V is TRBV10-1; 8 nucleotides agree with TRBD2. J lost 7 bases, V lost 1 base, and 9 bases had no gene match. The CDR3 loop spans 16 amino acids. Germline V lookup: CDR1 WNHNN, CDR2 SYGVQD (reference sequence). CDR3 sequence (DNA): TGCGCCAGCAGTGAGTTCCGGGAGGGCCGTCGGAATGAGCAGTTCTTC. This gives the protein CASSEFREGRRNEQFF.

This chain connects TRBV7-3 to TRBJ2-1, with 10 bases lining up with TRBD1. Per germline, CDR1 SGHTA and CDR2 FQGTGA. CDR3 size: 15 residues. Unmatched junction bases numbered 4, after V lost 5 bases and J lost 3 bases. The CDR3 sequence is CASSHRDRGYNEQFF. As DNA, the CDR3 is TGTGCCAGCAGCCACCGGGACAGGGGCTACAATGAGCAGTTCTTC. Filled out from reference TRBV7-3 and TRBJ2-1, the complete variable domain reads GAGVSQTPSNKVTEKGKYVELRCDPISGHTALYWYRQSLGQGPEFLIYFQGTGAADDSGLPNDRFFAVRPEGSVSTLKIQRTERGDSAVYLCASSHRDRGYNEQFFGPGTRLTVL.

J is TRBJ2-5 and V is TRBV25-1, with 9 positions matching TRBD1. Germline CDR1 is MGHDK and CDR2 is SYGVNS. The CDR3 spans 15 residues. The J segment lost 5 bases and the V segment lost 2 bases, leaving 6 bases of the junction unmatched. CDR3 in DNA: TGTGCCAGCAGTGAAGTTGGGACAGGGATCGAGACCCAGTACTTC. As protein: CASSEVGTGIETQYF.

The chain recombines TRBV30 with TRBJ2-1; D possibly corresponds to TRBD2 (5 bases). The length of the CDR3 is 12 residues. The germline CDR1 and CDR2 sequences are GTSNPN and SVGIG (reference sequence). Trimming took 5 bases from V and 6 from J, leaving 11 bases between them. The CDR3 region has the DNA TGTGCCTGGGCCTCCGGAGGCAATGAGCAGTTCTTC. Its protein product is CAWASGGNEQFF.

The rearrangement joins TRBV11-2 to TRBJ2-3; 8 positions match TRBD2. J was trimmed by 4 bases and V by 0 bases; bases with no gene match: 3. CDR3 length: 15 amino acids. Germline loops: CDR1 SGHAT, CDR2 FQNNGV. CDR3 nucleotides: TGTGCCAGCAGCTTAGACGGGGGGGGCGCAGATACGCAGTATTTT. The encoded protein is CASSLDGGGADTQYF.